The 9 T cell receptor beta chains given below trace back to one sample, sequenced in a study of T cells after yellow fever vaccination. TCRdb reanalysed the 5' RACE reads using MiXCR and keeps one entry per CDR3 protein. Of some 260,000 distinct CDR3 sequences in the sample, about 5.2% were seen once. The specimen was CD4+ T cells sorted from PBMCs, collected on the day of the yellow fever booster vaccination. The receptors come from a man in his late teens or twenties who received the YFV17D yellow fever vaccine.

This rearrangement joins TRBV20-1 to TRBJ1-1, with TRBD1 as a possible D gene (6 bases). Germline-derived CDR1 and CDR2 are DFQATT and SNEGSKA (reference sequence). Trimming stripped 5 bases from V and 6 bases from J, with 22 bases between. The CDR3 loop spans 15 amino acids. CDR3 sequence: CSAHAVGGDLAEAFF. Written as DNA, the CDR3 is TGCAGTGCTCATGCTGTAGGGGGAGATTTAGCTGAAGCTTTCTTT.

The sample holds a few counts of this clonotype. This chain links TRBV20-1 with TRBJ2-3; the D gene is possibly TRBD1 (6 bases). This CDR3 has 16 amino acids. Germline CDR1 is DFQATT and CDR2 is SNEGSKA (reference sequence). V was pared by 6 bases and J by 1 base, with 20 bases between. As DNA, the CDR3 is TGCAGTGCATCCTCTCAGGGGCGCGGTGGCACAGATACGCAGTATTTT. It is translated as CSASSQGRGGTDTQYF.

The rearrangement uses TRBV24-1 and TRBJ2-7; 7 nucleotides align to TRBD2. This CDR3 region has 13 residues. Germline assignment: CDR1 KGHDR and CDR2 SFDVKD. Trimming at V came to 7 bases and at J to 2 bases, leaving 4 bases not matched to a gene. CDR3 sequence: CATRTSAAYEQYF. CDR3 DNA: TGTGCCACCAGAACTAGCGCGGCCTACGAGCAGTACTTC.

This clonotype was recorded at least ten times. CDR3 DNA sequence: TGCGCCAGCAGTACACCGGGAACTAGCGGGGGGGCTTGGTATGAGCAGTTCTTC. It encodes CASSTPGTSGGAWYEQFF. This chain joins TRBV5-1 and TRBJ2-1; TRBD2 agrees at 13 bases. V shed 5 bases, J shed 8 bases, and the junction held 16 bases outside the gene matches. Per germline, CDR1 SGHRS and CDR2 YFSETQ. The CDR3 extends over 18 amino acids.

This clonotype occurred many times. The chain recombines TRBV3-1 with TRBJ2-2; tentatively, D is TRBD1 (5 bases). The CDR3 runs 15 residues. Germline-derived CDR1 and CDR2 are LGHDT and YNNKEL (reference sequence). Trimming pared 1 base from V and 4 bases from J, leaving 10 bases between. CDR3 protein: CASSQGAGFTGELFF. The CDR3 DNA reads TGTGCCAGCAGCCAAGGGGCAGGGTTCACCGGGGAGCTGTTTTTT.

This chain uses TRBV24-1 with TRBJ2-5; no definite D call. In germline, CDR1 is KGHDR, CDR2 SFDVKD. The CDR3 loop spans 11 amino acids. Trimming pared 3 bases from V and 7 bases from J, leaving 5 bases between. CDR3 in amino acids: CATSDGVTQYF. DNA for the CDR3: TGTGCCACCAGTGATGGTGTGACCCAGTACTTC.

This clonotype was observed a handful of times. J is TRBJ2-1 and V is TRBV6-5; D is ambiguous. This CDR3 spans 14 amino acids. Per germline, CDR1 MNHEY and CDR2 SVGAGI. V lost 2 bases and J 5 bases, leaving 10 bases between the germline ends. The CDR3 DNA follows: TGTGCCAGCAGTTACGACCCACAGAACAATGAGCAGTTCTTC. Protein sequence: CASSYDPQNNEQFF.

This clonotype has more than one count but fewer than ten. The chain combines TRBV6-2 or TRBV6-3 with TRBJ1-1, with D possibly TRBD1 on 5 matching bases. V was cut by 6 bases and J by 1 base, with 18 bases left in between. The CDR3 contains 16 residues. CDR1 and CDR2 (germline): MNHEY, SVGEGT. The CDR3 DNA reads TGTGCCAGCAGATCCCTTTGGGGGAACCCGAACACTGAAGCTTTCTTT. Translating it yields CASRSLWGNPNTEAFF.

This clonotype has just a few counts. V usage is TRBV18 and J usage is TRBJ1-2, with D perhaps matching TRBD1 (6 bases). V was pared by 4 bases and J by 1 base, with 16 bases between. The CDR3 consists of 16 residues. Germline-derived CDR1 and CDR2 are KGHSH and LQKENI. The CDR3 region has the DNA TGTGCCAGCTCACTCGACGGGGGGACAAGTAACTATGGCTACACCTTC. The encoded protein is CASSLDGGTSNYGYTF.